This T cell receptor beta chain stems from a study of blood T cell repertoires in COVID-19 (dated by TCRdb to about 2020). Regarding the research as a whole: Samples from collaborators originated in the United States, Italy and Spain and spanned both the acute and convalescent phases of COVID-19. The prospective study material was composed of cDNA or gDNA derived from T cells, B-cell-depleted T cells, or PBMCs. Deeply sampled blood TCRbeta repertoires from subjects exposed to, actively infected with, or recovered from COVID-19 were included in the dataset. The repertoires were released in a freely available public database intended as a resource for research on the immune response to SARS-CoV-2. The samples were drawn from two sources: the first 160 participants of the ongoing ImmuneRACE study, and 1,000 to 1,500 subjects contributed by 6 global collaborators. Nearly every sample came with metadata listing a de-identified subject ID, COVID-19 status, age in years and sex. HLA class I and class II types, where available, came from metadata supplied by the sample provider rather than from assay-based typing. Study-level results and caveats: How much clinical and demographic metadata was included differed by source and by participant, and the metadata was provided uncurated.

The V end gives up 0 bases and the J end 10 bases, leaving 8 bases in the junction not matched to a gene. CDR1 and CDR2 (SGHRS, YFSETQ) derive from the germline V gene. Including the terminal cysteine and phenylalanine, the CDR3 comprises 16 residues. CDR3 DNA only is kept here, 48 bases in frame from base 1. At one collaborating source in Seattle, patients were enrolled during active infection and were followed longitudinally through the course of disease. Each collaborating institution followed its own protocols to collect whole blood in K2EDTA tubes. Collaborator samples were shipped for TCRbeta analysis as frozen whole blood, isolated PBMCs, or DNA extracted from either sample type. Points on this clone: Its antigen is still unknown. Qualities for individual bases were not recorded, and no much larger clone is one base off.

TCRbeta CDR3 regions were amplified from genomic DNA using the immunoSEQ Assay, a bias-controlled multiplex PCR. Regarding the original processing steps: Within the assay, amplification of reference gene primers was used to estimate how many nucleated cells each sample contained. To quantify the absolute abundance of each unique TCRbeta CDR3 rearrangement, sequence reads were collapsed and filtered. For each sample, productive Simpson clonality was calculated as the square root of Simpson's diversity index across productive rearrangements. TCRdb re-hosts the immuneACCESS table, in-frame sequences only. Its copies lack some clones; in the studies checked, an unresolved V gene accounts for under half of them, and the cause for the rest is not known. The V and J calls and clone size come from that table; D and trimming were worked out from the DNA. Counted in this sample were 150,000 or so clones; around 87% of them appeared once. Of the sample, over 10% is held by the ten largest clones.

The receptor was derived from a man younger than 35 with COVID-19, enrolled during active disease. The rearrangement combines TRBV5-1 with TRBJ2-1, with 12 junctional bases fitting TRBD1. Material for sequencing was peripheral blood. For the CDR3, the sequence is CASSLATGTGGSEQFF. The DNA sequence is TGCGCCAGCAGCTTGGCTACCGGGACAGGGGGCTCCGAGCAGTTCTTC.